The 13 T cell receptor beta chains below come from one sample, sequenced in a study of memory CD4+ T cells and cytomegalovirus serostatus. Here immunoSEQ multiplex PCR was the method, and the copy in TCRdb shows in-frame clones only, minus some. The sample includes tens of thousands of clones, approximately 75% seen only once; the top ten take approximately 1%. The sort gate was single viable CD3+CD4+CD8-CD45RO+ cells for memory CD4+ T cells. The sample taken for sequencing was memory CD4+ T cells from blood. These receptors came from an adult in good health and CMV-seronegative.

This sequence joins TRBV10-3 and TRBJ1-2; TRBD1 might be the D (6 bases). This CDR3 has 14 residues. The V end lost 2 bases, the J end lost 4 bases, and 11 bases lay between the germline ends. Germline loops: CDR1 ENHRY, CDR2 SYGVKD. This CDR3 reads CAISEGQKVYGYTF. The CDR3 DNA reads as TGTGCCATCAGTGAGGGACAGAAGGTCTATGGCTACACCTTC.

J is TRBJ1-5 and V is TRBV28; D unclear. The CDR3 totals 14 residues. Deletions cut 6 bases from V and 6 bases from J, with 15 bases between. In germline, CDR1 is MDHEN, CDR2 SYDVKM. The CDR3 coding sequence is TGTGCCAGCAGCCAAAGGTTATCGGGTCAGCCCCAGCATTTT. Its translation is CASSQRLSGQPQHF. Combining the CDR3 with reference TRBV28 and TRBJ1-5 gives the whole variable domain DVKVTQSSRYLVKRTGEKVFLECVQDMDHENMFWYRQDPGLGLRLIYFSYDVKMKEKGDIPEGYSVSREKKERFSLILESASTNQTSMYLCASSQRLSGQPQHFGDGTRLSIL.

The chain employs TRBV18 and TRBJ2-1; tentative D call: TRBD2 (6 bases). The V gene lost 3 bases and the J gene lost 13 bases, with 19 bases spanning the gap. The CDR3 has 14 residues. Per germline, CDR1 KGHSH and CDR2 LQKENI. The CDR3 bases are TGTGCCAGCTCACCCAATCGGGGGTTTAGTGAACAGTTCTTC. Protein sequence: CASSPNRGFSEQFF.

The rearrangement links TRBV5-1 to TRBJ1-1; possible D gene TRBD1, 6 bases. Trimming cost V 0 bases and J 5 bases, with 14 bases left between them. CDR3 length: 15 amino acids. CDR1 is SGHRS, CDR2 YFSETQ, per germline. This CDR3 is CASSLGLGGSTEAFF. CDR3 nucleotides: TGCGCCAGCAGCTTGGGTTTAGGGGGGAGTACTGAAGCTTTCTTT.

The V gene is TRBV10-3, the J gene TRBJ2-2, with 8 positions matching TRBD1. V dropped 4 bases and J dropped 6; count of bases not matched to a gene: 4. Looked up from germline, CDR1 is ENHRY and CDR2 is SYGVKD. The CDR3 has 14 amino acids. This CDR3 reads CAISAAGGSGELFF. The CDR3, as DNA: TGTGCCATCAGTGCAGCAGGGGGCTCCGGGGAGCTGTTTTTT.

V is TRBV15 and J is TRBJ1-1, with D possibly matching TRBD1 (5 bases). Germline CDR1 LNHNV, CDR2 YYDKDF (reference sequence). Trimming cost V 0 bases and J 6 bases, with 14 bases left between them. The CDR3 length is 15 residues. The CDR3 sequence: CATSRDYGGKAEAFF. As DNA, the CDR3 is TGTGCCACCAGCAGAGATTATGGGGGGAAGGCTGAAGCTTTCTTT.

V is TRBV7-3 and J is TRBJ2-5; D may be TRBD2 (5 bases). With 5 bases removed from V and 4 bases from J, the gap between germline ends came to 11 bases. CDR1 SGHTA and CDR2 FQGTGA come from the germline V gene. This CDR3 is 13 amino acids long. The CDR3 bases are TGTGCCAGCAGCAACGGGGAGCGAGAGACCCAGTACTTC. Translating gives CASSNGERETQYF.

The chain combines TRBV7-3 with TRBJ2-1, with 9 nucleotides matching TRBD2. Germline V gives CDR1 SGHTA, CDR2 FQGTGA. V lost 4 bases, J lost 7 bases, and 8 bases stayed unmatched. The CDR3 is 15 residues long. DNA for the CDR3: TGTGCCAGCAGCTCCATAGCGGGGGCGAGGAATGAGCAGTTCTTC. It codes for CASSSIAGARNEQFF.

This chain links TRBV4-3 with TRBJ2-2, with 7 bases matching TRBD2. Germline values: CDR1 LGHNA, CDR2 YSLEER. J lost 4 bases, V lost 0 bases, and 8 bases had no gene match. This CDR3 comprises 17 residues. CDR3 DNA sequence: TGCGCCAGCAGCCAAGAACGGGTTTGGGAGGGCACCGGGGAGCTGTTTTTT. It specifies CASSQERVWEGTGELFF.

As regards this clone: One junction end does not reproduce the germline sequence, and a read error may be involved. The chain recombines TRBV27 with TRBJ1-1; D gene unclear. Germline values: CDR1 MNHEY, CDR2 SMNVEV (reference sequence). There are 13 residues in the CDR3. CDR3 coding DNA: TGTCCCAGCAGTTTGAGACAAAACACTCAAGCTTTCTTT. Protein product: CPSSLRQNTQAFF.

V gene TRBV2 combines with J gene TRBJ2-3, with D possibly matching TRBD1 (6 bases). Germline values: CDR1 SNHLY, CDR2 FYNNEI. Trimming took off 8 bases at V and 1 base at J, with 19 bases between the two ends. The CDR3 has 16 amino acids. For the CDR3, the DNA is TGTGCCAGCCAACTACAGGGCGCCCCCGGCACAGATACGCAGTATTTT. Its protein product is CASQLQGAPGTDTQYF.

This clone turned up a few times. This chain connects TRBV14 to TRBJ2-1, with 7 bases matching TRBD2. CDR1 and CDR2 from the germline V gene are SGHDN and FVKESK. This CDR3 has 17 amino acids. V was clipped by 0 bases and J by 7 bases; unmatched bases: 12. The CDR3 DNA reads TGTGCCAGCAGCCAAGATAGCGCTAGCGGAATGCTTAATGAGCAGTTCTTC. It encodes CASSQDSASGMLNEQFF.

The V gene is TRBV6-5, the J gene TRBJ2-7; the D gene is possibly TRBD1 (6 bases). This CDR3 region has 12 residues. CDR1 is MNHEY and CDR2 is SVGAGI in the germline V gene. Trimming took 5 bases from V and 5 from J, leaving 10 bases between them. The CDR3 sequence: CASSRYRDEQYF. DNA for the CDR3: TGTGCCAGCAGTCGATACAGGGACGAGCAGTACTTC.